This T cell receptor beta chain was obtained from a study of preoperative IRX-2 immunotherapy in early breast cancer. The V and J ends lost 7 bases and 2 bases respectively, with 13 bases between them. Germline loops: CDR1 LNHNV, CDR2 YYDKDF (reference sequence). The CDR3 loop spans 14 amino acids. The treatment was: preoperative locoregional IRX-2 cytokine immunotherapy. This phase Ib study tested locoregional IRX-2 cytokine immunotherapy given before surgery. This clone has only one observation. Profiled with immunoSEQ multiplex PCR; TCRdb holds only in-frame clones, not every one. The data hold 75,000 to 100,000 clones, with about nine tenths observed a single time.

The J gene is TRBJ2-3, the V gene TRBV15; either TRBD1 or TRBD2 may fit D (5 bases each). This sample comprised tumor tissue, obtained after IRX-2 immunotherapy. This sequence was found in a human donor with breast cancer. CDR3 loop: CATTRGAITDTQYF. As DNA, the CDR3 is TGTGCCACCACCCGAGGGGCGATCACAGATACGCAGTATTTT.